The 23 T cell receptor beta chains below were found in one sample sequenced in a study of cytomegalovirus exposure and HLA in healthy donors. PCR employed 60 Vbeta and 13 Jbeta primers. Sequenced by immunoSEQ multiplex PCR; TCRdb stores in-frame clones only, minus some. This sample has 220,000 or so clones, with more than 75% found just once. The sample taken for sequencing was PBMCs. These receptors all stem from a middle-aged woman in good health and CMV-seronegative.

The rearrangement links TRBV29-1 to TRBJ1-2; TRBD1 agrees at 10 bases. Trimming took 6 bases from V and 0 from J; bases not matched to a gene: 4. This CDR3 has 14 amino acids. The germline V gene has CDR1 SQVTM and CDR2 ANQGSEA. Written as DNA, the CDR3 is TGCAGCGTGGCCGGGACAGGGGCTAACTATGGCTACACCTTC. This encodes CSVAGTGANYGYTF.

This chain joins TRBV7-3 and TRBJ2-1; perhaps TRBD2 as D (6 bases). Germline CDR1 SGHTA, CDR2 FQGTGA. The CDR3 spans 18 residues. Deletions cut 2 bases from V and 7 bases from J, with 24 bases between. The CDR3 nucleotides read TGTGCCAGCAGCTTACATTCGGTTGCGAGGAGGGACGGGAATGAGCAGTTCTTC. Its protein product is CASSLHSVARRDGNEQFF. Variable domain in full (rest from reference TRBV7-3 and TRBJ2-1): GAGVSQTPSNKVTEKGKYVELRCDPISGHTALYWYRQSLGQGPEFLIYFQGTGAADDSGLPNDRFFAVRPEGSVSTLKIQRTERGDSAVYLCASSLHSVARRDGNEQFFGPGTRLTVL.

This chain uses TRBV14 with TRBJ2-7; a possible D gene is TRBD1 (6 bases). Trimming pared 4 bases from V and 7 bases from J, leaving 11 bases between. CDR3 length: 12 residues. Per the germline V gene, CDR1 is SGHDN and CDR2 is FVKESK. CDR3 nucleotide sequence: TGTGCCAGCAGCCGGGGGCCTCAAGAGCAGTACTTC. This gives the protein CASSRGPQEQYF.

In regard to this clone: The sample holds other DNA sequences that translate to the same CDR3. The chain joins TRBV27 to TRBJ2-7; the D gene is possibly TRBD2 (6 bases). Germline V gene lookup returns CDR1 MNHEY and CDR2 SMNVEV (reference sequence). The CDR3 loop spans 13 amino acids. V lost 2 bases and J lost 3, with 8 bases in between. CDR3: CASSLSSGYEQYF. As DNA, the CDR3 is TGTGCCAGCAGTTTAAGTAGCGGCTACGAGCAGTACTTC.

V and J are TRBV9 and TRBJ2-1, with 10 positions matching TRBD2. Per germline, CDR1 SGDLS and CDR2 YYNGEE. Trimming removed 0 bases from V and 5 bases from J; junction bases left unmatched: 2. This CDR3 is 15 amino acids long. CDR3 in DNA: TGTGCCAGCAGCGTAGCTAGCGGGAGTCACAATGAGCAGTTCTTC. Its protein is CASSVASGSHNEQFF.

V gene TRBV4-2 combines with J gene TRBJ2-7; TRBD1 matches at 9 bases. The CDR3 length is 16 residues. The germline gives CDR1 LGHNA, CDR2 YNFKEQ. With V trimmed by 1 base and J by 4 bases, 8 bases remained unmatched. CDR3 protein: CASSQAPGQGIYEQYF. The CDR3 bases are TGTGCCAGCAGCCAAGCCCCGGGACAGGGCATTTACGAGCAGTACTTC.

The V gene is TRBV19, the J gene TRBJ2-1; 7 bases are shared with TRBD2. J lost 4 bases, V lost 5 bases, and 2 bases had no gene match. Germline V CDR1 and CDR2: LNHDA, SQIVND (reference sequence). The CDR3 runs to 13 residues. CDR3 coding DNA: TGTGCCAGTAGTGAGGGACTATACAATGAGCAGTTCTTC. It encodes CASSEGLYNEQFF.

CDR3 sequence reads: CASRPGTSDIYEQYF. DNA of the CDR3: TGTGCCAGCAGACCTGGGACTAGCGACATCTACGAGCAGTACTTC. J is TRBJ2-7 and V is TRBV5-4; 10 bases map to TRBD2. The V gene end was trimmed by 5 bases and the J gene end by 3 bases; junction bases not matched to a gene: 8. Germline assignment: CDR1 SGHNT and CDR2 YYREEE (reference sequence). This CDR3 is 15 amino acids long.

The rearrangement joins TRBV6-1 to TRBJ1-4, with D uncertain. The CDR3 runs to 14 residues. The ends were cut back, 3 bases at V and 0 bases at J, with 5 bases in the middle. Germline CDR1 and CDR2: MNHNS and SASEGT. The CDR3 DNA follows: TGTGCCAGCAGTGATAGAGCAACTAATGAAAAACTGTTTTTT. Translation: CASSDRATNEKLFF.

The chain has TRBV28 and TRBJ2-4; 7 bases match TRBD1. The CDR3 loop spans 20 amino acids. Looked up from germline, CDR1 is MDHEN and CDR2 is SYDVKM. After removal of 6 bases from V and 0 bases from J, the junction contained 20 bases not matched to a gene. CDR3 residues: CASRERQGDWLGLAKNIQYF. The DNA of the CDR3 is TGTGCCAGCAGGGAGAGACAGGGAGATTGGTTAGGGCTAGCCAAAAACATTCAGTACTTC.

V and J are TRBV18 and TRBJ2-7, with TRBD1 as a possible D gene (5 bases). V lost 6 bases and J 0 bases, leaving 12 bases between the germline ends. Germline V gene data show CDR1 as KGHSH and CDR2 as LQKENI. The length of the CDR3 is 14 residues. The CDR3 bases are TGTGCCAGCTCTCAGGGCAGGGTCTCCTACGAGCAGTACTTC. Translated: CASSQGRVSYEQYF.

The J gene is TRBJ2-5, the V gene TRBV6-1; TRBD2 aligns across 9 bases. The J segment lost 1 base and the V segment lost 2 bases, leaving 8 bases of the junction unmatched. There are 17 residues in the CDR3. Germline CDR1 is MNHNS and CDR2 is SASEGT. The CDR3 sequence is CASSELWAGGIQETQYF. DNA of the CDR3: TGTGCCAGCAGTGAATTATGGGCGGGAGGGATCCAAGAGACCCAGTACTTC.

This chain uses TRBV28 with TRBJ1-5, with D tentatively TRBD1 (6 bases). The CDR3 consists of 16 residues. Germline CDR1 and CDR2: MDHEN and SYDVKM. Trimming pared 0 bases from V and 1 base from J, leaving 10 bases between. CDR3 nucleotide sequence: TGTGCCAGCAGTTTATGGACAGGAGCAAGCAATCAGCCCCAGCATTTT. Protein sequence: CASSLWTGASNQPQHF.

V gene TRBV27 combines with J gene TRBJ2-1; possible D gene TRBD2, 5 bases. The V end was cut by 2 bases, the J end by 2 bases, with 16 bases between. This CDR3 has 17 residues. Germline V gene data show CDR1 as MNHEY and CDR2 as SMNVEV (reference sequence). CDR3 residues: CASSLRLGSGPYNEQFF. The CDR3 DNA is TGTGCCAGCAGTTTAAGGTTGGGGAGCGGCCCCTACAATGAGCAGTTCTTC.

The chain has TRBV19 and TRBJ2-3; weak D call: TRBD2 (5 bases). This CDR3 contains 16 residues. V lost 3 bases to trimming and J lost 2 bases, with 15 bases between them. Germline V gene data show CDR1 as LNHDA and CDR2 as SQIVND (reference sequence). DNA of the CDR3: TGTGCCAGTAGTATGGGAGCGAGGAGCCTCACAGATACGCAGTATTTT. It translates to CASSMGARSLTDTQYF.

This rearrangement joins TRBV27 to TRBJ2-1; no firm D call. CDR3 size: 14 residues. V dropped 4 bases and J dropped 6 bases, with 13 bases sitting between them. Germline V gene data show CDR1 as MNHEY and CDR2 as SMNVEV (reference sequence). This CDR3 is CASSSGSLINEQFF. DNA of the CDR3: TGTGCCAGCAGTTCGGGTTCCTTAATCAATGAGCAGTTCTTC.

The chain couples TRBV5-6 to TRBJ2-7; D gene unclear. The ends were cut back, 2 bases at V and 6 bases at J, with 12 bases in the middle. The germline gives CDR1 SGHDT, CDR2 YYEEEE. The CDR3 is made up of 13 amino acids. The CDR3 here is CASSLESAPEQYF. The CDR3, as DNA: TGTGCCAGCAGCTTAGAAAGCGCGCCCGAGCAGTACTTC.

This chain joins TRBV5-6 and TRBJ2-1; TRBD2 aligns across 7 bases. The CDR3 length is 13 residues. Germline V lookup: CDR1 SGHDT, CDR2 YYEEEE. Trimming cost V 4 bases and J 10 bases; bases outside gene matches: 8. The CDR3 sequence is CASSVTSWREQFF. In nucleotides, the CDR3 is TGTGCCAGCAGCGTGACTAGCTGGAGGGAGCAGTTCTTC.

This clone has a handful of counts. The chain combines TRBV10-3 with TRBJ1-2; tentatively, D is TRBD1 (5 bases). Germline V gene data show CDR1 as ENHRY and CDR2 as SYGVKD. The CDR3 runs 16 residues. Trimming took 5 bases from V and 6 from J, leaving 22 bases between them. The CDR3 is CAISTNWGGSDDGYTF. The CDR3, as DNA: TGTGCCATCAGTACAAACTGGGGGGGGTCGGACGATGGCTACACCTTC.

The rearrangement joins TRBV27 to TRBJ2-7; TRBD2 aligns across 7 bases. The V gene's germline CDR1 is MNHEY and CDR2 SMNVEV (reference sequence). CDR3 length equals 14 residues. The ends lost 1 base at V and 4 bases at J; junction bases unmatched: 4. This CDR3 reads CASSLYEGGYEQYF. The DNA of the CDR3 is TGTGCCAGCAGTTTATACGAGGGAGGGTACGAGCAGTACTTC.

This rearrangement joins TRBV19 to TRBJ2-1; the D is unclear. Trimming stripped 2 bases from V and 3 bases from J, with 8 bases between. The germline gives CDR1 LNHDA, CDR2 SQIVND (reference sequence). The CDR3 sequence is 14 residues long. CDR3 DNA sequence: TGTGCCAGTAGTATACAACAGAACTACAATGAGCAGTTCTTC. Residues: CASSIQQNYNEQFF.

The CDR3 protein is CASPGSSYNEQFF. CDR3 nucleotides: TGTGCCTCCCCGGGAAGCTCCTACAATGAGCAGTTCTTC. The J gene is TRBJ2-1, the V gene TRBV30; possibly TRBD2 for D (5 bases). Germline CDR1 and CDR2: GTSNPN and SVGIG (reference sequence). V lost 7 bases to trimming and J lost 0 bases, with 10 bases between them. This CDR3 is 13 amino acids long.

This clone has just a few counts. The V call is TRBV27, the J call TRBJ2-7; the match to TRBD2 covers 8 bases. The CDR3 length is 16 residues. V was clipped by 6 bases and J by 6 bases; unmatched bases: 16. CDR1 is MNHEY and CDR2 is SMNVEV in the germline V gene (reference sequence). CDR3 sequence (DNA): TGTGCCAGCAGGGGCGGCGGCGGGAGGCCAACTAGCGAGCAGTACTTC. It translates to CASRGGGGRPTSEQYF.